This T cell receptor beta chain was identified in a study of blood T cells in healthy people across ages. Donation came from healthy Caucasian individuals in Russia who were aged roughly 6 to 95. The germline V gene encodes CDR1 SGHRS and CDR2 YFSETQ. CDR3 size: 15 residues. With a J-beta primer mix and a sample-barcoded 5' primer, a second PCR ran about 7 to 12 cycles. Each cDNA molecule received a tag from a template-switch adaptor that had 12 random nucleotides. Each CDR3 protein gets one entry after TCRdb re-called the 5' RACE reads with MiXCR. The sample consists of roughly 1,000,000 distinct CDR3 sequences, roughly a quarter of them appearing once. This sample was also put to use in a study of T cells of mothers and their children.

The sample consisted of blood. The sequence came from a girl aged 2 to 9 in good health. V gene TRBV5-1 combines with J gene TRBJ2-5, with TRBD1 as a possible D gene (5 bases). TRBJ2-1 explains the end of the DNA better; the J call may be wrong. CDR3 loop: CASSSGILTYNEQFF. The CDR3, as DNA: TGCGCCAGCAGCTCAGGGATTTTGACCTACAATGAGCAGTTCTTC.